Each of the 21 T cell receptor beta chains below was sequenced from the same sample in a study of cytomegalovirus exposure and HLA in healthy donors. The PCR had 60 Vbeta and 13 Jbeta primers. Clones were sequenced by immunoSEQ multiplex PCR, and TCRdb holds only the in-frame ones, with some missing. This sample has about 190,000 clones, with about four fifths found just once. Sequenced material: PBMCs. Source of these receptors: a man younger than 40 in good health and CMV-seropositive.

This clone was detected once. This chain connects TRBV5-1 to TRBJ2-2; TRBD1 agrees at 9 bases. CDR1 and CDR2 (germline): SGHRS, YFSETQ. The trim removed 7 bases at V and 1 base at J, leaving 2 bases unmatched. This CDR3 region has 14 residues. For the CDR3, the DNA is TGCGCCAGCGGGGGACAGGGGAACACCGGGGAGCTGTTTTTT. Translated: CASGGQGNTGELFF.

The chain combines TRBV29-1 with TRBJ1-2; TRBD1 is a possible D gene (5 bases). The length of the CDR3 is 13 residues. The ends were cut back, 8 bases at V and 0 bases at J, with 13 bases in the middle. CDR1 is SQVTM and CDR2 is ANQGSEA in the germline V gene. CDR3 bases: TGCAGCTCCCAAGCGACAGCTAACTATGGCTACACCTTC. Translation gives CSSQATANYGYTF.

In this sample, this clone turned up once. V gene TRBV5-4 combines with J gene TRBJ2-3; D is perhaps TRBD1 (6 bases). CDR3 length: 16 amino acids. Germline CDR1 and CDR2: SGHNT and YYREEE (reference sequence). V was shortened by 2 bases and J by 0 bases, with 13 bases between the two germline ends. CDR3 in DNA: TGTGCCAGCAGCTTAGGGGGTGCCACTAGCACAGATACGCAGTATTTT. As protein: CASSLGGATSTDTQYF. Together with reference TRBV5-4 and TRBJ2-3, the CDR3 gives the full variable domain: ETGVTQSPTHLIKTRGQQVTLRCSSQSGHNTVSWYQQALGQGPQFIFQYYREEENGRGNFPPRFSGLQFPNYSSELNVNALELDDSALYLCASSLGGATSTDTQYFGPGTRLTVL.

For the CDR3, the DNA is TGTGCCAGCAGCCCGGGACAACTGAACACTGAAGCTTTCTTT. This translates into CASSPGQLNTEAFF. The chain combines TRBV7-9 with TRBJ1-1; tentative D call: TRBD1 (6 bases). The V end lost 5 bases, the J end lost 0 bases, and 10 bases lay between the germline ends. The CDR3 sequence is 14 residues long. CDR1 is SEHNR and CDR2 is FQNEAQ in the germline V gene (reference sequence).

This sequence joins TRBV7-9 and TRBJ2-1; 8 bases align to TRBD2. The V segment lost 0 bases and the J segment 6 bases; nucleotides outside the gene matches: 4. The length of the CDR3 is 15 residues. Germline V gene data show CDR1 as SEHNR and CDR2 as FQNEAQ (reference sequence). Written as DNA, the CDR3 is TGTGCCAGCAGCTTAGCGCCGGGAGGGATCAATGAGCAGTTCTTC. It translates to CASSLAPGGINEQFF.

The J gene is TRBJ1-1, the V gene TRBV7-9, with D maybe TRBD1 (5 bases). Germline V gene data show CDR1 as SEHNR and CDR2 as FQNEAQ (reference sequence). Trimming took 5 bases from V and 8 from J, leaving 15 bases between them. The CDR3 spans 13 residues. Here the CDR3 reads CASSHIGGNEAFF. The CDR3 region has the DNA TGTGCCAGCAGCCATATTGGGGGGAACGAAGCTTTCTTT.

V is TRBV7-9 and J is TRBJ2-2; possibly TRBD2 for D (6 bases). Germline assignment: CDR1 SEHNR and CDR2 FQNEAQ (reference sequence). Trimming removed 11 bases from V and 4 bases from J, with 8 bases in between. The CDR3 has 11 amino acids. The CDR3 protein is CAWRGTGELFF. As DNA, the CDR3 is TGTGCCTGGCGGGGCACCGGGGAGCTGTTTTTT.

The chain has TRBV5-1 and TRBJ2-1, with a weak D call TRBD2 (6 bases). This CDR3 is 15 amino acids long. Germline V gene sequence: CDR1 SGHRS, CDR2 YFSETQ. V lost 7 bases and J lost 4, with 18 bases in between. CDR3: CASSAGEAGYNEQFF. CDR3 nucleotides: TGCGCCAGCTCAGCTGGGGAGGCGGGTTACAATGAGCAGTTCTTC.

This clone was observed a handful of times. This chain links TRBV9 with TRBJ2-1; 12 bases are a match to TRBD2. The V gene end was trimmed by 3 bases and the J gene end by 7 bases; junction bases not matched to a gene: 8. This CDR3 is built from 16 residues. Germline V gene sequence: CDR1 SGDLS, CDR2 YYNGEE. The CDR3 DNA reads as TGTGCCAGCAGCGATCGACTAGCGGGAGCAAAGAATGAGCAGTTCTTC. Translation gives CASSDRLAGAKNEQFF. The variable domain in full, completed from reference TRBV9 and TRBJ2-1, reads DSGVTQTPKHLITATGQRVTLRCSPRSGDLSVYWYQQSLDQGLQFLIQYYNGEERAKGNILERFSAQQFPDLHSELNLSSLELGDSALYFCASSDRLAGAKNEQFFGPGTRLTVL.

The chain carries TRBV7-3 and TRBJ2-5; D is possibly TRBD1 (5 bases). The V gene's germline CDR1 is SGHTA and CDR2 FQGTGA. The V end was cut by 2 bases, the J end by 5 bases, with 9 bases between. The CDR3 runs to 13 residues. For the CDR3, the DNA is TGTGCCAGCAGCTTAGGGGCGAGGGAGACCCAGTACTTC. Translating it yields CASSLGARETQYF.

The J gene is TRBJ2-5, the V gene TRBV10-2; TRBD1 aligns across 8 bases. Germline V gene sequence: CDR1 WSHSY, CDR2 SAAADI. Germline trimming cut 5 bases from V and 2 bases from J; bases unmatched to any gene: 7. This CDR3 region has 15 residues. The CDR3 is CASSQFRTGQETQYF. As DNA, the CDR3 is TGCGCCAGCAGTCAATTCCGGACAGGGCAAGAGACCCAGTACTTC.

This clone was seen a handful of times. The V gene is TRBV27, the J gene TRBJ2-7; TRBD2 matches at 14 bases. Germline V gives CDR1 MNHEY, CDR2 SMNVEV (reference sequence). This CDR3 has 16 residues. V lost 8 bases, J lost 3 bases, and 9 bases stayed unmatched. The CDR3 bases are TGTGCCAGCCGAGGGACTAGCGGGAGCCTTTTCTACGAGCAGTACTTC. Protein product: CASRGTSGSLFYEQYF.

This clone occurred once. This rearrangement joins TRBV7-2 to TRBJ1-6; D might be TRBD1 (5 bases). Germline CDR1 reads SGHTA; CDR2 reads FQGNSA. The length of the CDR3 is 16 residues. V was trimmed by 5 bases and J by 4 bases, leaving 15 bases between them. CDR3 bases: TGTGCCAGCAGCCCACACGGGCAGGGTTATAATTCACCCCTCCACTTT. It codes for CASSPHGQGYNSPLHF.

This chain's CDR3 is CASSLGLVGETQYF. CDR3 DNA: TGTGCCAGCAGCTTGGGACTAGTAGGGGAGACCCAGTACTTC. This chain links TRBV7-2 with TRBJ2-5; 8 bases are shared with TRBD2. CDR1 and CDR2 (germline): SGHTA, FQGNSA. This CDR3 contains 14 residues. With V trimmed by 3 bases and J by 5 bases, 5 bases remained unmatched.

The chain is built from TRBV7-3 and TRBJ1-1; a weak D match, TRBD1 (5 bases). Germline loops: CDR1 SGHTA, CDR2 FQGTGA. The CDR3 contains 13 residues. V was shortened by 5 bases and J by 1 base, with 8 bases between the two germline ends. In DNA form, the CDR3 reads TGTGCCAGCAGCGCCGACAGGAACACTGAAGCTTTCTTT. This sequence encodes CASSADRNTEAFF.

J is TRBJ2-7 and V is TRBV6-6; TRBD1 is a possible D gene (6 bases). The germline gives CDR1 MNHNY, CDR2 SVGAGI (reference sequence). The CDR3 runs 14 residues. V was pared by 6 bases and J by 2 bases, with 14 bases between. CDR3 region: CASSTGLGAYEQYF. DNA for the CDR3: TGTGCCAGCAGCACAGGGTTAGGAGCCTACGAGCAGTACTTC.

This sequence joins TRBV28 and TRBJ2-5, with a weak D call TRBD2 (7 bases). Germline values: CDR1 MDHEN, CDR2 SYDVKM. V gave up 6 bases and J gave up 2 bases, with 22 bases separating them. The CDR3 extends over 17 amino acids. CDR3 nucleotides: TGTGCCAGCAGAACCCGGAAGGGGGGGGAGAAACAAGAGACCCAGTACTTC. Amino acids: CASRTRKGGEKQETQYF.

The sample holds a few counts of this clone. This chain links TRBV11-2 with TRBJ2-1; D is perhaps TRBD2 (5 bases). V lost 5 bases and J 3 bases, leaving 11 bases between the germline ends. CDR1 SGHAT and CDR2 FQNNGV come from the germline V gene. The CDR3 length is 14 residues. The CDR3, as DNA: TGTGCCAGCAGCCCCCGCCGGGGCTACAATGAGCAGTTCTTC. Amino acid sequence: CASSPRRGYNEQFF. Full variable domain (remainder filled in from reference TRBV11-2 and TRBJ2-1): EAGVAQSPRYKIIEKRQSVAFWCNPISGHATLYWYQQILGQGPKLLIQFQNNGVVDDSQLPKDRFSAERLKGVDSTLKIQPAKLEDSAVYLCASSPRRGYNEQFFGPGTRLTVL.

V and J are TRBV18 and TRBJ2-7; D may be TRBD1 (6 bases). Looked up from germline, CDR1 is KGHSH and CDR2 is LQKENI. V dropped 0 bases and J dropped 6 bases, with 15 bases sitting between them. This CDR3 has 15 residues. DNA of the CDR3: TGTGCCAGCTCACCACCGGTAGGGGACAACCTCGAGCAGTACTTC. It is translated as CASSPPVGDNLEQYF.

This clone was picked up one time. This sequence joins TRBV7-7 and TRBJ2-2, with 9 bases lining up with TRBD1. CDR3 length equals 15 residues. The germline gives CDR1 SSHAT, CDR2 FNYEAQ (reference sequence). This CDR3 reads CASGAGTGTTGELFF. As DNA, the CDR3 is TGTGCTAGCGGAGCGGGGACAGGGACAACCGGGGAGCTGTTTTTT.

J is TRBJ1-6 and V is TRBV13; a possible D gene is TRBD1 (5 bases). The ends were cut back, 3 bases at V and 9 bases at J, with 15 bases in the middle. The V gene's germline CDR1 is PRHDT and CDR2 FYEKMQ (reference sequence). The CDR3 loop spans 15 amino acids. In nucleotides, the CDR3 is TGTGCCAGCAGCTTGGGGGAGGGCTGGAGTTCACCCCTCCACTTT. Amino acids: CASSLGEGWSSPLHF.